These 13 T cell receptor beta chains were sequenced from one sample in a study of cytomegalovirus exposure and HLA in healthy donors (dated by TCRdb to about 2017). Receptor amplification or capture employed the immunoSEQ multiplex PCR assay. For the multiplex PCR, a mixture combining 60 forward primers for TCR Vbeta segments and 13 reverse primers for TCR Jbeta segments was used. This immuneACCESS table, as held by TCRdb, lists in-frame sequences with V and J called but not all clones. Of the missing ones, under half trace to an unresolved V gene in checked studies; the others have no known cause. The sample table contains 200,000 or so clones; only one count was recorded for roughly 68% of them. The ten largest make up about 2.5% of the sample. The sample comprised PBMCs. Source of these receptors: a middle-aged man in good health and CMV-seropositive.

This rearrangement joins TRBV5-4 to TRBJ1-1; possible D gene TRBD1, 6 bases. The CDR3 contains 15 residues. V shed 0 bases and J shed 6 bases, with 15 bases lying between them. The germline V gene encodes CDR1 SGHNT and CDR2 YYREEE (reference sequence). This chain's CDR3 is CASSLARGAGAEAFF. In DNA form, the CDR3 reads TGTGCCAGCAGCTTGGCCCGGGGGGCTGGAGCTGAAGCTTTCTTT.

V usage is TRBV5-1 and J usage is TRBJ2-3, with D hard to call. The CDR3 contains 13 residues. V shed 4 bases and J shed 6 bases, with 12 bases lying between them. CDR1 and CDR2 from the germline V gene are SGHRS and YFSETQ. The CDR3 spells CASSLGRPDTQYF. The CDR3 DNA sequence: TGCGCCAGCAGCCTAGGCCGTCCGGATACGCAGTATTTT.

The chain has TRBV7-9 and TRBJ1-1; D is ambiguous. Trimming took 3 bases from V and 4 from J, leaving 15 bases between them. The CDR3 covers 15 residues. Germline V lookup: CDR1 SEHNR, CDR2 FQNEAQ (reference sequence). The CDR3 is CASSFSVGPGTEAFF. Written as DNA, the CDR3 is TGTGCCAGCAGCTTTTCGGTGGGTCCGGGCACTGAAGCTTTCTTT.

This clone has more than one count but fewer than ten. The J gene is TRBJ2-7, the V gene TRBV7-2; 9 positions match TRBD2. Germline trimming cut 1 base from V and 1 base from J; bases unmatched to any gene: 2. The CDR3 consists of 15 residues. Germline V gene sequence: CDR1 SGHTA, CDR2 FQGNSA. The CDR3 is CASSLVAGESYEQYF. The DNA of the CDR3 is TGTGCCAGCAGCTTAGTAGCGGGGGAGTCCTACGAGCAGTACTTC.

The chain employs TRBV9 and TRBJ1-1; 10 nucleotides agree with TRBD1. V trimming: 4 bases; J trimming: 6 bases; junction bases outside the gene matches: 15. The CDR3 is made up of 17 amino acids. Germline V gene data show CDR1 as SGDLS and CDR2 as YYNGEE. The CDR3 is CASSSLTMTGGRAEAFF. CDR3 nucleotides: TGTGCCAGCAGCTCCCTTACGATGACAGGGGGCAGGGCTGAAGCTTTCTTT.

The chain has TRBV28 and TRBJ2-5, with a possible D match to TRBD1 (5 bases). CDR1 MDHEN and CDR2 SYDVKM come from the germline V gene. V dropped 1 base and J dropped 4 bases, with 13 bases sitting between them. The CDR3 runs 15 residues. This CDR3 reads CASSLSPQGRETQYF. CDR3 in DNA: TGTGCCAGCAGTTTATCCCCCCAGGGTAGAGAGACCCAGTACTTC.

The chain employs TRBV5-6 and TRBJ2-5; 13 nucleotides line up with TRBD2. The J call may be in error: the DNA end matches TRBJ2-7 better. Germline values: CDR1 SGHDT, CDR2 YYEEEE. The CDR3 runs 16 residues. The CDR3 spells CASSPLTSGGTNEQYF. The CDR3 DNA reads TGTGCCAGCAGCCCTTTGACTAGCGGGGGGACAAACGAGCAGTACTTC.

V gene TRBV29-1 combines with J gene TRBJ2-4; 10 positions match TRBD2. The germline CDR1 and CDR2 sequences are SQVTM and ANQGSEA. J was trimmed by 0 bases and V by 5 bases; bases with no gene match: 10. The CDR3 contains 17 residues. The CDR3: CSVPFGLAVLAKNIQYF. The CDR3 region has the DNA TGCAGCGTTCCGTTTGGACTAGCGGTCCTAGCCAAAAACATTCAGTACTTC.

The chain joins TRBV11-1 to TRBJ1-1; 7 bases are shared with TRBD1. Germline V gene data show CDR1 as SGHAT and CDR2 as FQDESV (reference sequence). J lost 6 bases, V lost 3 bases, and 4 bases had no gene match. The CDR3 is 13 amino acids. The CDR3 protein is CASSFDRDAEAFF. CDR3 nucleotides: TGTGCCAGCAGCTTTGACAGGGATGCTGAAGCTTTCTTT.

V usage is TRBV11-1 and J usage is TRBJ1-1, with D tentatively TRBD1 (5 bases). The CDR3 runs 13 residues. The V gene's germline CDR1 is SGHAT and CDR2 FQDESV (reference sequence). V lost 3 bases and J 5 bases, leaving 10 bases between the germline ends. The CDR3 loop reads CASSFRTSTEAFF. As DNA, the CDR3 is TGTGCCAGCAGCTTTAGGACATCTACTGAAGCTTTCTTT.

The chain has TRBV19 and TRBJ2-3, with 7 bases that match TRBD1. Germline V lookup: CDR1 LNHDA, CDR2 SQIVND (reference sequence). The V and J ends lost 3 bases and 1 base, in that order; junction bases with no gene match: 4. There are 15 residues in the CDR3. CDR3 in DNA: TGTGCCAGTAGTATTGACAGGGTAGGCACAGATACGCAGTATTTT. It encodes CASSIDRVGTDTQYF.

The rearrangement joins TRBV4-1 to TRBJ2-7; TRBD2 matches at 11 bases. The CDR3 loop spans 18 amino acids. Germline assignment: CDR1 MGHRA and CDR2 YSYEKL. The J segment lost 3 bases and the V segment lost 4 bases, leaving 14 bases of the junction unmatched. CDR3 residues: CASSPRKLAGGLNYEQYF. The CDR3 bases are TGCGCCAGCAGCCCAAGGAAGTTAGCGGGGGGGCTAAACTACGAGCAGTACTTC.

Regarding this clone: At one end the junction does not follow the germline gene, possibly because of a read error. The chain uses TRBV2 and TRBJ1-1; no firm D call. Germline V gene lookup returns CDR1 SNHLY and CDR2 FYNNEI. The CDR3 runs to 13 residues. CDR3 loop: CASSVTMNTKAFF. The CDR3 DNA follows: TGTGCCAGCAGTGTAACAATGAACACTAAAGCTTTCTTT.